The 16 T cell receptor beta chains in this list originate from one sample, sequenced in a study of control samples from healthy donors and cancer patients. TCRdb's copy holds only in-frame clones and misses some; the assay was immunoSEQ multiplex PCR. The sample carries 390,000 or so clones, over 75% recorded once. Sequenced input: PBMCs. Receptors originate from a man between 35 and 55 years old with head and neck cancer.

This clone was seen a single time. The V call is TRBV11-2, the J call TRBJ1-3; D not certain. The CDR3 runs to 16 residues. Trimming removed 0 bases from V and 0 bases from J, with 9 bases in between. The germline V gene has CDR1 SGHAT and CDR2 FQNNGV. CDR3 amino acids: CASSLDLELSGNTIYF. DNA for the CDR3: TGTGCCAGCAGCTTAGATCTAGAACTCTCTGGAAACACCATATATTTT.

This chain links TRBV12-5 with TRBJ2-5; D is possibly TRBD2 (6 bases). This CDR3 comprises 14 residues. Trimming pared 5 bases from V and 4 bases from J, leaving 14 bases between. Germline CDR1 reads LGHNT; CDR2 reads FRNRAP. As DNA, the CDR3 is TGTGCTAGTGGTACCCCGCGGGGTGGAGAGACCCAGTACTTC. Its protein product is CASGTPRGGETQYF.

The gene calls are TRBV18 and TRBJ2-5; TRBD1 or TRBD2 may be the D gene (5 bases each). The CDR3 is 15 residues long. V was shortened by 4 bases and J by 5 bases, with 17 bases between the two germline ends. CDR1 is KGHSH, CDR2 LQKENI, per germline. CDR3 nucleotides: TGTGCCAGCTCACGGAGGACAAATCCGCGGGAGACCCAGTACTTC. Protein sequence: CASSRRTNPRETQYF.

The chain couples TRBV10-3 to TRBJ2-1, with a possible D match to TRBD2 (6 bases). V was shortened by 6 bases and J by 0 bases, with 15 bases between the two germline ends. The germline CDR1 and CDR2 sequences are ENHRY and SYGVKD. The CDR3 runs to 16 residues. CDR3 residues: CAISDGTGGSYNEQFF. The CDR3 DNA is TGTGCCATCAGCGACGGGACTGGGGGCTCCTACAATGAGCAGTTCTTC.

The chain carries TRBV7-2 and TRBJ1-4; D is possibly TRBD1 (6 bases). Germline-derived CDR1 and CDR2 are SGHTA and FQGNSA. The V end was cut by 4 bases, the J end by 4 bases, with 10 bases between. The CDR3 has 14 amino acids. CDR3 DNA: TGTGCCAGCAGCTCCCAGGGGATTAATGAAAAACTGTTTTTT. Encoded protein: CASSSQGINEKLFF.

The chain combines TRBV5-4 with TRBJ2-1; TRBD2 aligns across 8 bases. V lost 1 base, J lost 0 bases, and 6 bases stayed unmatched. Germline loops: CDR1 SGHNT, CDR2 YYREEE (reference sequence). CDR3 length: 17 residues. The CDR3 here is CASSLSGTRGSYNEQFF. The CDR3 DNA follows: TGTGCCAGCAGCTTGTCCGGGACTAGGGGCTCCTACAATGAGCAGTTCTTC.

With regard to this clone: At one end the junction does not follow the germline gene, possibly because of a read error. The V call is TRBV7-7, the J call TRBJ2-3; tentatively, D is TRBD1 or TRBD2 (5 bases each). The germline gives CDR1 SSHAT, CDR2 FNYEAQ (reference sequence). There are 15 residues in the CDR3. The chain's CDR3 is CASSLVGDSTDTQYF. CDR3 DNA: TGTGCTAGCAGCTTAGTAGGGGACAGCACAGATACGCAGTATTTT.

V usage is TRBV5-1 and J usage is TRBJ1-1; 10 bases are shared with TRBD1. Losses at the gene ends were 3 bases for V and 11 bases for J; bases not matched to a gene: 19. Looked up from germline, CDR1 is SGHRS and CDR2 is YFSETQ. The CDR3 totals 17 residues. This CDR3 reads CASSSGRDRGIDPSAFF. The CDR3, as DNA: TGCGCCAGCAGCTCTGGTAGGGACAGGGGAATCGACCCCTCGGCTTTCTTT.

The chain carries TRBV6-4 and TRBJ1-5; tentative D call: TRBD1 (5 bases). The CDR3 sequence is 15 residues long. The germline V gene has CDR1 MRHNA and CDR2 SNTAGT. V lost 3 bases and J 4 bases, leaving 13 bases between the germline ends. The CDR3 reads CASSEQWGGNQPQHF. Here the CDR3 DNA reads TGTGCCAGCAGTGAACAATGGGGGGGAAATCAGCCCCAGCATTTT.

This clone was seen once. The V gene is TRBV30, the J gene TRBJ1-1; D is undetermined. With 8 bases removed from V and 5 bases from J, the gap between germline ends came to 9 bases. The CDR3 is 10 amino acids. CDR1 GTSNPN and CDR2 SVGIG come from the germline V gene (reference sequence). CDR3 DNA: TGTGCCCTCCTGCTTACTGAAGCTTTCTTT. Its translation: CALLLTEAFF.

V is TRBV19 and J is TRBJ1-2; 12 bases agree with TRBD1. With 5 bases clipped from V and 7 bases from J, the junction kept 14 bases outside the gene matches. Germline CDR1 is LNHDA and CDR2 is SQIVND (reference sequence). The CDR3 runs 17 residues. CDR3 in DNA: TGTGCCAGTAGTGTCCCGGGACAGGGGGCCAAACTAGCTGGCTACACCTTC. The encoded protein is CASSVPGQGAKLAGYTF.

The chain has TRBV7-3 and TRBJ2-7; 9 nucleotides align to TRBD1. V shed 5 bases, J shed 3 bases, and the junction held 5 bases outside the gene matches. Germline V gives CDR1 SGHTA, CDR2 FQGTGA. The CDR3 is 14 residues long. DNA of the CDR3: TGTGCCAGCAGCCCGACAGGGGGAAACTACGAGCAGTACTTC. Its protein is CASSPTGGNYEQYF.

In its sample, this clone was seen once. The gene calls are TRBV6-2 or TRBV6-3 and TRBJ1-6; a possible D gene is TRBD1 (6 bases). CDR3 size: 15 residues. The germline V gene has CDR1 MNHEY and CDR2 SVGEGT. Trimming pared 2 bases from V and 5 bases from J, leaving 10 bases between. The CDR3 sequence: CASSYGTPDNSPLHF. Here the CDR3 DNA reads TGTGCCAGCAGTTACGGGACACCTGATAATTCACCCCTCCACTTT.

This clone appeared once. The chain is built from TRBV6-5 and TRBJ1-6; the match to TRBD1 covers 8 bases. Germline CDR1 and CDR2: MNHEY and SVGAGI. The CDR3 loop spans 15 amino acids. V lost 6 bases and J lost 0; bases outside the gene matches: 1. The CDR3 is CASRQGASYNSPLHF. The DNA of the CDR3 is TGTGCCAGCAGGCAGGGGGCCTCCTATAATTCACCCCTCCACTTT.

This chain uses TRBV4-1 with TRBJ2-7; 7 bases map to TRBD1. The CDR3 sequence is 13 residues long. J was trimmed by 6 bases and V by 6 bases; bases with no gene match: 8. CDR1 and CDR2 from the germline V gene are MGHRA and YSYEKL. The CDR3 region has the DNA TGCGCCAGCAGTGGGAAGACAGGGCGCGAGCAGTACTTC. Protein sequence: CASSGKTGREQYF.

The V call is TRBV5-1, the J call TRBJ2-5; D unresolved. The V end was cut by 0 bases, the J end by 4 bases, with 10 bases between. The CDR3 loop spans 14 amino acids. Germline loops: CDR1 SGHRS, CDR2 YFSETQ. CDR3 sequence reads: CASSLELLGETQYF. Written as DNA, the CDR3 is TGCGCCAGCAGCTTGGAACTCCTAGGAGAGACCCAGTACTTC.